What follows are 3 T cell receptor beta chains derived from one specimen sequenced in a study of T cells in Graves' hyperthyroidism and ophthalmopathy. TCR beta CDR3 sequences were amplified from RNA transcripts. With the HTBI primer set, the TCR CDR3 went through a first round of RT-PCR. TCRdb redid the calling of the multiplex PCR reads with MiXCR, one entry per CDR3 protein. The sample lists hundreds of thousands of distinct CDR3 sequences, around 22% occurring once. Sequencing input: blood. The receptor set was obtained from a man in his thirties or forties with Graves' ophthalmopathy.

In this sample, this clonotype turned up many times. The V call is TRBV2, the J call TRBJ1-5, with 11 positions matching TRBD1. The V gene's germline CDR1 is SNHLY and CDR2 FYNNEI. The CDR3 totals 15 residues. With 4 bases clipped from V and 4 bases from J, the junction kept 3 bases outside the gene matches. The CDR3: CASSVGTGGNQPQHF. CDR3 sequence (DNA): TGTGCCAGCAGTGTAGGGACAGGGGGAAATCAGCCCCAGCATTTT.

This clonotype was observed a handful of times. The chain joins TRBV6-1 to TRBJ1-5; D is possibly TRBD1 (6 bases). CDR1 MNHNS and CDR2 SASEGT come from the germline V gene. CDR3 length equals 14 residues. V was shortened by 6 bases and J by 3 bases, with 12 bases between the two germline ends. CDR3 in amino acids: CASRPDRYNQPQHF. The CDR3 bases are TGTGCCAGCAGACCCGACAGGTACAATCAGCCCCAGCATTTT.

Many counts were recorded for this clonotype. V usage is TRBV6-1 and J usage is TRBJ1-5; a weak D match, TRBD1 (5 bases). V lost 1 base and J lost 2, with 15 bases in between. Germline CDR1 and CDR2: MNHNS and SASEGT. CDR3 length: 17 amino acids. This CDR3 reads CASSEGWGISRNQPQHF. CDR3 DNA sequence: TGTGCCAGCAGTGAAGGATGGGGCATCTCCCGCAATCAGCCCCAGCATTTT.